These T cell receptor beta chains were read from a single sample in a study of blood T cells in healthy people across ages. TCRdb reprocessed the 5' RACE reads with MiXCR, giving one entry per CDR3 protein. The table includes over a million distinct CDR3 sequences, 59% detected once. The sample taken for sequencing was blood. These receptors originate from a man between 18 and 35 years old in good health. Each CDR3 is given with its conserved first and last residue. The D gene is left open where the match is weak. Clone size is stated in some rows and not others, as once, few, many or a class when expanded.

D	size	V	J	DNA	CDR3
.	.	TRBV4-3	TRBJ2-7	TGCGCCAACAGCCAAGCCGCGGCAGATTACAGCCACGAGCAGTACTTC	CANSQAAADYSHEQYF
.	few	TRBV29-1	TRBJ2-7	TGCAGCGTTCTAGACAAAAACTACGAGCAGTACTTC	CSVLDKNYEQYF
TRBD2	few	TRBV25-1	TRBJ2-1	TGTGCCAGCACCTCACTAGCGGGAGTTCAGAATGAGCAGTTCTTC	CASTSLAGVQNEQFF
.	.	TRBV4-2	TRBJ2-7	TGTGCCAGCAGCCAAGATTGGCAGGTACGCTACGAGCAGTACTTC	CASSQDWQVRYEQYF
.	.	TRBV5-1	TRBJ2-1	TGCGCCAGCAGCTGGGTCCCGGGCAATGAGCAGTTCTTC	CASSWVPGNEQFF
TRBD2	few	TRBV5-1	TRBJ2-1	TGCGCCAGCAGCTTTAGCGGGGGTCCCCGGGATGAGCAGTTCTTC	CASSFSGGPRDEQFF
.	.	TRBV28	TRBJ2-7	TGTGCCACTAAAAGTGTCCGAACCTACGAGCAGTACTTC	CATKSVRTYEQYF
.	.	TRBV6-5	TRBJ2-6	TGTGCCAGCAGAGCAGGGCTTGGGGCCAACGTCCCGACTTTC	CASRAGLGANVPTF
TRBD1	few	TRBV6-2/TRBV6-3	TRBJ2-7	TGTGCCAGCAGTTACGAGCAGGGGGCTTGGGAGCAGTACTTC	CASSYEQGAWEQYF
TRBD2	once	TRBV20-1	TRBJ2-7	TGCAGTGCTGGGGGAGGGCGGGGGGAGTACAATGAGCAGTACTTC	CSAGGGRGEYNEQYF
.	few	TRBV5-8	TRBJ2-7	TGTGCCAGCAGTAACGTGAACTACGAGCAGTACTTC	CASSNVNYEQYF
.	.	TRBV2	TRBJ2-4	TGTGCCAGCAGTGTTCAGGCAATACTAGCCAAAAACATTCAGTACTTC	CASSVQAILAKNIQYF
TRBD2	few	TRBV5-1	TRBJ2-7	TGCGCCAGCAGGGCTAGCGGCTACGAGCAGTACTTC	CASRASGYEQYF
.	.	TRBV21-1	TRBJ2-4	TGTTGTAGCGGGAGGTGGGGAGCCAAAAACATTCAGTACTTC	CCSGRWGAKNIQYF
TRBD1	few	TRBV5-5	TRBJ1-4	TGTGCCAGCAGCTTGTCCCACGGGACAGTCCATGAAAAACTGTTTTTT	CASSLSHGTVHEKLFF
.	.	TRBV20-1	TRBJ2-6	.	CSARDPVGMGANVQTF
.	.	TRBV6-6	TRBJ2-7	TGTGCCAGCAGGGGGGTCAGAAACTCCTACGAGCAGTACTTC	CASRGVRNSYEQYF
.	.	TRBV7-8	TRBJ2-2	TGTGCCAGCAGCTTCTGGCAGACCCCGAACACCGGGGAGCTGTTTTTT	CASSFWQTPNTGELFF
.	.	TRBV5-6	TRBJ2-4	TGTGCCAGCAGCCCCCGACTGTTAACTATTCAGTACTTC	CASSPRLLTIQYF
TRBD1	few	TRBV6-1	TRBJ2-4	TGTGCCAGCAGGCCCGGGACAGGTTGGGGGATGCCGAAAAACATTCAGTACTTC	CASRPGTGWGMPKNIQYF
TRBD2	.	TRBV7-6	TRBJ2-4	TGTGCCAGCAGCCCGACTAGCGGGAGGTTCAACATTCAGTACTTC	CASSPTSGRFNIQYF
.	.	TRBV7-6	TRBJ1-1	TGTGCCAGCAACTTAGTTCAGGGAAACACTGAAGCTTTCTTT	CASNLVQGNTEAFF
TRBD2	.	TRBV10-1	TRBJ2-5	TGCGCCAGCAGCAGGACTAGCGTCCAAGAGACCCAGTACTTC	CASSRTSVQETQYF
.	.	TRBV11-2	TRBJ2-3	TGTGCCAGCAGCCTCCTCGCCGTTGGCACAGATACGCAGTATTTT	CASSLLAVGTDTQYF
.	.	TRBV4-1	TRBJ2-2	TGCGCCAGCAGCCAACTGATTACCGGGGAGCTGTTTTTT	CASSQLITGELFF
TRBD2	once	TRBV12-3/TRBV12-4	TRBJ2-3	TGTGCCAGCAGTTTTCTCCTAGCGGGGGGGTCTGCTAGCACAGATACGCAGTATTTT	CASSFLLAGGSASTDTQYF
.	few	TRBV9	TRBJ1-1	TGTGCCAGCAGCGTCGCAGGTGAGAACACTGAAGCTTTCTTT	CASSVAGENTEAFF
.	.	TRBV5-5	TRBJ2-1	TGTGCCAGCAGTGGAGACAGTGGACCCTCCGATGAGCAGTTCTTC	CASSGDSGPSDEQFF
.	.	TRBV6-6	TRBJ2-7	TGTGCCAGCATTGCAGGGACTGCCTCCTACGAGCAGTACTTC	CASIAGTASYEQYF
.	.	TRBV13	TRBJ1-2	TGTGCCAGCAGCTTATCACGGGAACTAGGCTACACCTTC	CASSLSRELGYTF
.	few	TRBV5-1	TRBJ2-1	TGTGCCAGCAGTTTGGGGGAAGGGGAGCAGTTCTTC	CASSLGEGEQFF
TRBD2	.	TRBV7-2	TRBJ2-7	TGTGCCAGCAGCTTGGGGGGACTAGGAAAGTACGAGCAGTACTTC	CASSLGGLGKYEQYF
TRBD1	.	TRBV28	TRBJ2-7	TGTGCCGGCACCTGGACAGGGGCCCTTTCCGAGCAGTACTTC	CAGTWTGALSEQYF
TRBD1	.	TRBV20-1	TRBJ1-4	TGCAGTGCTGGAGACTCCCGCCCGGACAGGGGCGATCTAAATGAAAAACTGTTTTTT	CSAGDSRPDRGDLNEKLFF
.	.	TRBV3-1	TRBJ2-7	TGTGCCAGCAGCCAAGGGAGTCGACGCAGCGAGCAGTACTTC	CASSQGSRRSEQYF